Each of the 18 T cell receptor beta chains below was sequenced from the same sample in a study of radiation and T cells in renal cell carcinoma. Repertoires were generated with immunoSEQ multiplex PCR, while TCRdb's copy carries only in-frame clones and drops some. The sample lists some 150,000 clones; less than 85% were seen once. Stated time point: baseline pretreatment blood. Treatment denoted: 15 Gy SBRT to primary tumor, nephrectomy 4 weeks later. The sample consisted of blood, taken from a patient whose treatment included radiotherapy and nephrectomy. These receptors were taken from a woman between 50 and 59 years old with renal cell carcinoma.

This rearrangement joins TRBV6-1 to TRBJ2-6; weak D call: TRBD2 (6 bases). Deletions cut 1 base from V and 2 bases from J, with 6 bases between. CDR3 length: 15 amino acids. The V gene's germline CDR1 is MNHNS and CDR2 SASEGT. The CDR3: CASSEGGAGANVLTF. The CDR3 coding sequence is TGTGCCAGCAGTGAAGGGGGGGCTGGGGCCAACGTCCTGACTTTC.

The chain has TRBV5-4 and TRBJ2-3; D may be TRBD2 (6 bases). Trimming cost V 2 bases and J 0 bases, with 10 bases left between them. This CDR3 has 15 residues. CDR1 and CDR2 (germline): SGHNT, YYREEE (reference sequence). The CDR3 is CASSFHGGSTDTQYF. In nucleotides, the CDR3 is TGTGCCAGCAGCTTCCACGGAGGGAGCACAGATACGCAGTATTTT.

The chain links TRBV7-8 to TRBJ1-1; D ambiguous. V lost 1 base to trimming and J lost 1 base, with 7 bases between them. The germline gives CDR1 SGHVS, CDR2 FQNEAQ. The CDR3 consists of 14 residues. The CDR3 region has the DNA TGTGCCAGCAGCTTAGGACACTCGAACACTGAAGCTTTCTTT. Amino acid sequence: CASSLGHSNTEAFF.

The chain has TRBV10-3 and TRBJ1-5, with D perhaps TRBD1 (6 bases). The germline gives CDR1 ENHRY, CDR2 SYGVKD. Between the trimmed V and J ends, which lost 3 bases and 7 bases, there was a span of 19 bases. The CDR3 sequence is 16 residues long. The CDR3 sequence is CAISDLDGGRGQPQHF. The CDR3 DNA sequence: TGTGCCATCAGTGACCTCGATGGGGGGCGCGGGCAGCCCCAGCATTTT.

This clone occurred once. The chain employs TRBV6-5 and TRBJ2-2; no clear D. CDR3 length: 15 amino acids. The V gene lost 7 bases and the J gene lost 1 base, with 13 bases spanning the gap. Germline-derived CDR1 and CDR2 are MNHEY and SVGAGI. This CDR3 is CASIQDGLNTGELFF. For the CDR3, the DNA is TGTGCCAGCATCCAGGACGGATTGAACACCGGGGAGCTGTTTTTT.

The CDR3 region is CASSLSHPGQGSYEQYF. CDR3 nucleotide sequence: TGTGCCAGCAGTTTATCCCACCCGGGACAGGGCTCCTACGAGCAGTACTTC. The rearrangement uses TRBV27 and TRBJ2-7, with TRBD1 identical over 9 bases. The CDR3 is 17 residues long. Unmatched junction bases numbered 6, after V lost 0 bases and J lost 0 bases. CDR1 is MNHEY, CDR2 SMNVEV, per germline (reference sequence).

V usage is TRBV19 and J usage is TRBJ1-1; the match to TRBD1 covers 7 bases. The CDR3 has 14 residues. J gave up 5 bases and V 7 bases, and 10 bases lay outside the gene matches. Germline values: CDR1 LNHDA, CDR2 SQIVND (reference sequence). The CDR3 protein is CASMVRGLRTEAFF. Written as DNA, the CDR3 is TGTGCCAGTATGGTCAGGGGGTTGAGGACTGAAGCTTTCTTT.

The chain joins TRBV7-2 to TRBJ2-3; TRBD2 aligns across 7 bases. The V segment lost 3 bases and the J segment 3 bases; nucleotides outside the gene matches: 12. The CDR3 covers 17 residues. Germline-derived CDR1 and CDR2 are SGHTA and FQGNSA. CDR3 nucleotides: TGTGCCAGCAGCTTCTCCCAGGCGGGAGCCCGTACAGATACGCAGTATTTT. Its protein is CASSFSQAGARTDTQYF.

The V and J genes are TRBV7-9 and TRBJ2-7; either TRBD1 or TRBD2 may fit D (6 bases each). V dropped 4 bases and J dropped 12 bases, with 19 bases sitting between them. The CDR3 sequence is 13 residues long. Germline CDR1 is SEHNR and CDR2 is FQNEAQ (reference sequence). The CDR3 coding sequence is TGTGCCAGCAGCTGGGGGGCGAGCGTTGTCCCGTACTTC. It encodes CASSWGASVVPYF.

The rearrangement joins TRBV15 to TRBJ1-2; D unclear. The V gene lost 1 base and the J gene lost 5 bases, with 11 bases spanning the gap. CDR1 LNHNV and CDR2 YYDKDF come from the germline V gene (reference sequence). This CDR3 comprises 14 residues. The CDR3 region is CATSRVGDGYGYTF. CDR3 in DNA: TGTGCCACCAGCAGAGTAGGAGACGGTTATGGCTACACCTTC.

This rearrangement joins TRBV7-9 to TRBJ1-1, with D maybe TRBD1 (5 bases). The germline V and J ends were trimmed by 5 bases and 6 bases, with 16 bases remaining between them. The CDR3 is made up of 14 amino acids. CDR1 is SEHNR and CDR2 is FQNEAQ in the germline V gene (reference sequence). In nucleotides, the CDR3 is TGTGCCAGCAGCCTGAGGGACTCGGGCTCTGAAGCTTTCTTT. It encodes CASSLRDSGSEAFF.

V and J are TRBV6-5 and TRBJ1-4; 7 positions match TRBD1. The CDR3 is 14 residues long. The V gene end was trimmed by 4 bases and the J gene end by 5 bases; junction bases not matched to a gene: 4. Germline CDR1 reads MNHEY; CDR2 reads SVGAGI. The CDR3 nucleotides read TGTGCCAGCAGTTCACGGGGACAGAATGAAAAACTGTTTTTT. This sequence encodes CASSSRGQNEKLFF.

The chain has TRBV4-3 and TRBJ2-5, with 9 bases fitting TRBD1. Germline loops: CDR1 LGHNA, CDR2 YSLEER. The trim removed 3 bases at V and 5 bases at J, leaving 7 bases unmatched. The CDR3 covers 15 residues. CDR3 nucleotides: TGCGCCAGCAGCCATGGACAGGGGATTTATGAGACCCAGTACTTC. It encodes CASSHGQGIYETQYF.

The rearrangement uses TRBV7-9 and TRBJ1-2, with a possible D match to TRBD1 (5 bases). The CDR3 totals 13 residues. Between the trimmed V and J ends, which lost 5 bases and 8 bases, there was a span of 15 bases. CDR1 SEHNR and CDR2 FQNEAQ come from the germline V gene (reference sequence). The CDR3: CASSPRGGEGYTF. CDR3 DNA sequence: TGTGCCAGCAGCCCCCGGGGGGGAGAGGGCTACACCTTC.

CDR3 region: CASSADRGTQYF. The CDR3 coding sequence is TGCGCCAGCAGTGCTGACAGAGGTACGCAGTATTTT. This rearrangement joins TRBV10-1 to TRBJ2-3; possibly TRBD1 for D (5 bases). Germline lookup yields CDR1 WNHNN and CDR2 SYGVQD (reference sequence). This CDR3 is 12 amino acids long. Trimming left V 4 bases short and J 8 bases short, with 10 bases between.

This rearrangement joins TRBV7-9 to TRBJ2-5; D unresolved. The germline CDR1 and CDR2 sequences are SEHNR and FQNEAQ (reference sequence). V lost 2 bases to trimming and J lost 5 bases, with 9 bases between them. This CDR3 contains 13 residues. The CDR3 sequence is CASSLPSRETQYF. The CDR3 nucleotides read TGTGCCAGCAGCTTACCGAGTCGGGAGACCCAGTACTTC.

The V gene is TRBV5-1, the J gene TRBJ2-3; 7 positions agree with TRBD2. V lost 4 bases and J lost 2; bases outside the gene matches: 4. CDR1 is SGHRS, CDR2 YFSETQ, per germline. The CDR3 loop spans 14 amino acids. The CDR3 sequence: CASSPAGYTDTQYF. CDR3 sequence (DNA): TGCGCCAGCAGCCCAGCGGGGTACACAGATACGCAGTATTTT.

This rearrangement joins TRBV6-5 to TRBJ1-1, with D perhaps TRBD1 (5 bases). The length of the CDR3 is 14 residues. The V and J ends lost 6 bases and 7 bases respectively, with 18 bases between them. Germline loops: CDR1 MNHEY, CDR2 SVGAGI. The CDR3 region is CASRRGRGDHEAFF. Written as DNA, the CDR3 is TGTGCCAGCAGGAGAGGGAGAGGGGACCATGAAGCTTTCTTT.